This T cell receptor (beta chain) originates from a study of post-analysis software for immune sequencing data. About the research overall: Several disease courses (relapsing-remitting, secondary progressive and progressive-relapsing) of multiple sclerosis were included. Study-wide results and caveats: Clustering by F measure revealed strong co-clustering among samples prepared together in one batch. People with multiple sclerosis had a significantly lower normalized Chao1 diversity than controls did.

In regard to this clonotype: Its antigen is currently unknown.

The TCR beta cDNA libraries contained unique molecular identifiers. Once roughly 0.85 to 11 million T cells were used, roughly 0.5 million cDNA molecules resulted. TCRdb independently ran MiXCR on the PCR reads; one entry per CDR3 protein. This table has about 400,000 distinct CDR3 sequences, approximately 33% appearing once. Sequenced: blood. The receptor comes from a girl aged 5-17 years with multiple sclerosis.

The CDR3 coding sequence is TGTGCCAGCAGCTCCACGACCGGGACAGGGAATTCACCCCTCCACTTT. Its translation is CASSSTTGTGNSPLHF. This chain connects TRBV5-4 to TRBJ1-6, with 9 bases that match TRBD1. Losses at the gene ends were 3 bases for V and 7 bases for J; bases not matched to a gene: 8. This CDR3 comprises 16 residues. The germline gives CDR1 SGHNT, CDR2 YYREEE (reference sequence).